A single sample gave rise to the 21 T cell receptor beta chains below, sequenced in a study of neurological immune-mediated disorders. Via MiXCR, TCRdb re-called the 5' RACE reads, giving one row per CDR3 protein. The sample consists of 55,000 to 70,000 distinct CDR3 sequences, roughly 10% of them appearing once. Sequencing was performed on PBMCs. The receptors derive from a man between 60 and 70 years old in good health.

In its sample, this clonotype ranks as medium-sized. The CDR3 reads CASSLSGGGEQYF. CDR3 nucleotides: TGTGCCAGCAGCTTGTCAGGGGGAGGCGAGCAGTACTTC. The chain employs TRBV7-2 and TRBJ2-7; D is perhaps TRBD1 (7 bases). The CDR3 loop spans 13 amino acids. Trimming left V 3 bases short and J 6 bases short, with 12 bases between. CDR1 SGHTA and CDR2 FQGNSA come from the germline V gene.

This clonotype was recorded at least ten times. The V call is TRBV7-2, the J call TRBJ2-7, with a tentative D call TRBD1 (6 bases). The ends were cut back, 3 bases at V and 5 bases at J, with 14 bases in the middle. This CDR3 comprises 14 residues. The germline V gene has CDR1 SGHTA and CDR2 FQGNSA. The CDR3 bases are TGTGCCAGCAGCTTCTACAGGGTCCGGGACGAGCAGTACTTC. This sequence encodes CASSFYRVRDEQYF.

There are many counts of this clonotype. This chain's CDR3 is CAIGAANYNEQFF. As DNA, the CDR3 is TGTGCCATCGGTGCGGCCAATTACAATGAGCAGTTCTTC. The rearrangement uses TRBV10-3 and TRBJ2-1, with no clear D. The germline CDR1 and CDR2 sequences are ENHRY and SYGVKD. The CDR3 loop spans 13 amino acids. The ends were cut back, 8 bases at V and 4 bases at J, with 12 bases in the middle.

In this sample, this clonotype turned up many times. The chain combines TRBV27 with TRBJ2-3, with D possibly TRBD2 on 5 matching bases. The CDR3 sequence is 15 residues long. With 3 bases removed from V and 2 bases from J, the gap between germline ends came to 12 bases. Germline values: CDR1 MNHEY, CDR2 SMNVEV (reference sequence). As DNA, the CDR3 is TGTGCCAGCAGTTTCGGAGCGGAACACACAGATACGCAGTATTTT. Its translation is CASSFGAEHTDTQYF.

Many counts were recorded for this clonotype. DNA for the CDR3: TGCGCCAGCAGCGCCGACAGCGAAGCTTTCTTT. This gives the protein CASSADSEAFF. The chain links TRBV5-1 to TRBJ1-1; D is possibly TRBD1 (5 bases). The CDR3 covers 11 residues. Germline lookup yields CDR1 SGHRS and CDR2 YFSETQ. V lost 4 bases and J lost 8, with 9 bases in between.

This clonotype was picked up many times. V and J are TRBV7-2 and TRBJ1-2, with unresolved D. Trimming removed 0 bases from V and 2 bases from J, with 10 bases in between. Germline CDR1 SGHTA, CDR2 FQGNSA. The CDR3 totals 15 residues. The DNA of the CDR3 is TGTGCCAGCAGCTTAGCTCAGGCCACCAACTATGGCTACACCTTC. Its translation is CASSLAQATNYGYTF.

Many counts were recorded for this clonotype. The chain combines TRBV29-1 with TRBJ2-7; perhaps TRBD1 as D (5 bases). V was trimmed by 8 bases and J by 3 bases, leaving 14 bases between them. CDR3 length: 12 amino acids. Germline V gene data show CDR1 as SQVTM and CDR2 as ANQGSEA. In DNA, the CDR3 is TGCAGCACTTGGGGCGAAGACTACGAGCAGTACTTC. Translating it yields CSTWGEDYEQYF.

CDR3 nucleotides: TGCGCCAGCAGCGATCTACGGACAGGGAAGACCGAGCAGTACTTC. Translation gives CASSDLRTGKTEQYF. The V call is TRBV5-1, the J call TRBJ2-7, with 8 bases that match TRBD1. The CDR3 contains 15 residues. The J segment lost 6 bases and the V segment lost 4 bases, leaving 12 bases of the junction unmatched. Germline values: CDR1 SGHRS, CDR2 YFSETQ.

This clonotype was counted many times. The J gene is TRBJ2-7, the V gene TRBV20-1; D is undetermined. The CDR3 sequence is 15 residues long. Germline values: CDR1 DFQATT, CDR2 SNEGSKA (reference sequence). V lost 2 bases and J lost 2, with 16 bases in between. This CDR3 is CSARNTWGGTYEQYF. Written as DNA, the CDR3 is TGCAGTGCTAGAAATACCTGGGGTGGGACCTACGAGCAGTACTTC.

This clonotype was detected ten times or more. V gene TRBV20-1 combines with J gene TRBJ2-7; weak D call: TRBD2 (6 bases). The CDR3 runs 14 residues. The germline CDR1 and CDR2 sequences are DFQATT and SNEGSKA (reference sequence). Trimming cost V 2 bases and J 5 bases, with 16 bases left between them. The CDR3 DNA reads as TGCAGTGCTAGACCGGGGGTCCCTTCGGACGAGCAGTACTTC. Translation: CSARPGVPSDEQYF.

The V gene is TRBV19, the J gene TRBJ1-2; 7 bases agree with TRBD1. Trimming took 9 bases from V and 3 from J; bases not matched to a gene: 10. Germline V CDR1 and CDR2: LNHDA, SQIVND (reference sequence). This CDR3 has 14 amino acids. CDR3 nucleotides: TGTGCCAGCATTTCCAGGGGGTATGACTATGGCTACACCTTC. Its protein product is CASISRGYDYGYTF.

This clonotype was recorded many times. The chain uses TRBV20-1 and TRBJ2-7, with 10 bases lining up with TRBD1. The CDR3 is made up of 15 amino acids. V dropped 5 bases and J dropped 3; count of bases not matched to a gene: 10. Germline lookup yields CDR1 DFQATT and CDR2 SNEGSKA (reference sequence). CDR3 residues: CSAGEGTGAFYEQYF. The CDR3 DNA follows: TGCAGTGCTGGGGAAGGGACAGGGGCCTTCTACGAGCAGTACTTC.

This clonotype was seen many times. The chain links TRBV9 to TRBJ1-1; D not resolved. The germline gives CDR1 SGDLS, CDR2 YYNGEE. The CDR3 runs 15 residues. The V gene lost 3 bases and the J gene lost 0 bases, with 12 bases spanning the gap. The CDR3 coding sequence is TGTGCCAGCAGCGCAGCAACAGTCATGAACACTGAAGCTTTCTTT. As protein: CASSAATVMNTEAFF.

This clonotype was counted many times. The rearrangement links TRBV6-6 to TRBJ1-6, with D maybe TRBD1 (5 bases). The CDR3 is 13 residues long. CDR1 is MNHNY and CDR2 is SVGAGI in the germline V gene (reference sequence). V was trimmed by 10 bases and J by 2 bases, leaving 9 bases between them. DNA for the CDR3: TGTGCCACCCAGGGCCCCTATAATTCACCCCTCCACTTT. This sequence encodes CATQGPYNSPLHF.

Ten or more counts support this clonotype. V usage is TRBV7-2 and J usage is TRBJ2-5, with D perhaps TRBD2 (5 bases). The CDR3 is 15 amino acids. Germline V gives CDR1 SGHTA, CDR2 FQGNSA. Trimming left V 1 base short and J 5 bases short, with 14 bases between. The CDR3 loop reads CASSLGAGGLETQYF. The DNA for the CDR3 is TGTGCCAGCAGCTTAGGCGCGGGTGGGTTGGAGACCCAGTACTTC.

The CDR3 nucleotides are TGCAGTGCAATACAGTCGGTGAGACCAGGCTATGGCTACACCTTC. Encoded protein: CSAIQSVRPGYGYTF. The chain carries TRBV20-1 and TRBJ1-2; the D is unclear. Germline V gene lookup returns CDR1 DFQATT and CDR2 SNEGSKA (reference sequence). The ends were cut back, 6 bases at V and 4 bases at J, with 21 bases in the middle. The CDR3 covers 15 residues.

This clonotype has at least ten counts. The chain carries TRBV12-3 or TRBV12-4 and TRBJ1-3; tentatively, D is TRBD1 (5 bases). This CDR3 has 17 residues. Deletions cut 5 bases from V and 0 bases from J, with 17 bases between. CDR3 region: CASSLGTAGNSGNTIYF. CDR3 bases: TGTGCCAGCAGTCTCGGGACCGCGGGTAACTCTGGAAACACCATATATTTT.

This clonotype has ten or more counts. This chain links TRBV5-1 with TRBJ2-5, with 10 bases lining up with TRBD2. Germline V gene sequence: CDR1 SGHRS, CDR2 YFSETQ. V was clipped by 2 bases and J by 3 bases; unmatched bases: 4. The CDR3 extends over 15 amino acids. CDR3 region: CASSFSGGPEETQYF. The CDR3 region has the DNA TGCGCCAGCAGCTTTAGCGGGGGGCCAGAAGAGACCCAGTACTTC.

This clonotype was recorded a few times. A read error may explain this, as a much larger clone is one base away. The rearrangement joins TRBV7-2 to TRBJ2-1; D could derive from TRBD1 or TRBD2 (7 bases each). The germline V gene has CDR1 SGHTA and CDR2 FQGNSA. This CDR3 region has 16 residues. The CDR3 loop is CASSQGERGAYYDQFF. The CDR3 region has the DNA TGTGCCAGCAGCCAGGGGGAGCGGGGAGCCTACTATGATCAGTTCTTC.

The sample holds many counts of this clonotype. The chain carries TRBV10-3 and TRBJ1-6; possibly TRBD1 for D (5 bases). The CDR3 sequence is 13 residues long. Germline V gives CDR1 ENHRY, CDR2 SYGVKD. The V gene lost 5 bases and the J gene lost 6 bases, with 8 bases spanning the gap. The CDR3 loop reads CAISRGTNSPLHF. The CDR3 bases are TGTGCCATCAGTCGGGGGACTAATTCACCCCTCCACTTT.

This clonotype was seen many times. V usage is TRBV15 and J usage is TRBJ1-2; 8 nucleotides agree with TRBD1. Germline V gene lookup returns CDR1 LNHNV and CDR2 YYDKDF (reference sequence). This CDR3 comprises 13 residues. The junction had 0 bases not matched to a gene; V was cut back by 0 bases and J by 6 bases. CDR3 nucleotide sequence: TGTGCCACCAGCAGAGAACAGGGGGATGGCTACACCTTC. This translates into CATSREQGDGYTF.